The entry below gives a single T cell receptor (beta chain) sequence along with its context. This sample stems from a study of OX40 agonist ivuxolimab in advanced cancers. About the study: Patients got intravenous ivuxolimab at 0.01 to 10 mg/kg every 2 weeks. Therapy given before enrollment (anti-PD-1, anti-PD-L1 or anti-CTLA-4) was allowed, and 35% to 45% had some.

TCRdb keeps only in-frame clones here, not all; method: immunoSEQ multiplex PCR. The sample yields fewer than 85,000 clones, about 90% seen once. This CDR3 comprises 15 residues. Per germline, CDR1 MNHEY and CDR2 SMNVEV (reference sequence). V dropped 4 bases and J dropped 10 bases, with 17 bases sitting between them. This clonotype was obtained from an adult with an advanced solid tumor such as melanoma, head and neck, liver or kidney cancer. The J gene is TRBJ1-6, the V gene TRBV27; D gene unclear. The source material was CD4+ or CD8+ T cells sorted from blood, sampled in a trial of the OX40 agonist ivuxolimab. This CDR3 is CASSSIPYSTSPLHF. The CDR3 DNA reads TGTGCCAGCAGTTCCATTCCTTACTCGACATCACCCCTCCACTTT.